The 20 T cell receptor beta chains presented below share a single source sample, sequenced in a study of T cell repertoires in cytomegalovirus infection. Each CDR3 protein is one row after TCRdb ran MiXCR on the reads. The table includes around 300,000 distinct CDR3 sequences, roughly 23% detected once. Material for sequencing was PBMCs. These receptors all stem from a human donor in good health (CMV status not recorded). Some clones in this sample may be carry-over from other donors' samples.

The chain joins TRBV7-2 to TRBJ1-2; tentative D call: TRBD1 (5 bases). The V gene lost 5 bases and the J gene lost 4 bases, with 17 bases spanning the gap. This CDR3 spans 15 amino acids. Germline V gene lookup returns CDR1 SGHTA and CDR2 FQGNSA. CDR3 nucleotide sequence: TGTGCCAGCAGCCCAGGGTCGGTTCGGGGCTATGGCTACACCTTC. Its translation is CASSPGSVRGYGYTF.

The sample holds many counts of this clonotype. J is TRBJ2-1 and V is TRBV4-3; TRBD1 aligns across 7 bases. V lost 0 bases to trimming and J lost 0 bases; unmatched junction nucleotides: 2. CDR1 and CDR2 from the germline V gene are LGHNA and YSLEER. This CDR3 contains 16 residues. This chain's CDR3 is CASSQDPGGSYNEQFF. The CDR3 region has the DNA TGCGCCAGCAGCCAAGATCCAGGGGGCTCCTACAATGAGCAGTTCTTC.

This clonotype turned up a few times. The gene calls are TRBV5-6 and TRBJ2-1; no clear D. From germline, CDR1 is SGHDT and CDR2 YYEEEE. The length of the CDR3 is 16 residues. Trimming took 0 bases from V and 0 from J, leaving 10 bases between them. As DNA, the CDR3 is TGTGCCAGCAGCTTGGAGGGCGGATTCTCCTACAATGAGCAGTTCTTC. It translates to CASSLEGGFSYNEQFF. The full variable domain, completed using reference TRBV5-6 and TRBJ2-1, is DAGVTQSPTHLIKTRGQQVTLRCSPKSGHDTVSWYQQALGQGPQFIFQYYEEEERQRGNFPDRFSGHQFPNYSSELNVNALLLGDSALYLCASSLEGGFSYNEQFFGPGTRLTVL.

CDR3: CASSLSGRGYNEQFF. The CDR3 DNA follows: TGTGCCAGCAGCCTTAGCGGGAGGGGCTACAATGAGCAGTTCTTC. The rearrangement joins TRBV5-6 to TRBJ2-1; 11 nucleotides line up with TRBD2. The CDR3 totals 15 residues. Germline CDR1 SGHDT, CDR2 YYEEEE. Trimming at V came to 4 bases and at J to 3 bases, leaving 3 bases not matched to a gene.

The rearrangement uses TRBV7-7 and TRBJ2-7; D remains unclear. Per the germline V gene, CDR1 is SSHAT and CDR2 is FNYEAQ (reference sequence). The germline V and J ends were trimmed by 4 bases and 6 bases, with 16 bases remaining between them. The CDR3 is 14 amino acids. The DNA for the CDR3 is TGTGCCAGCAGCTCCTCTCCGGTGTCGGGCGAGCAGTACTTC. Encoded protein: CASSSSPVSGEQYF.

This clonotype was counted at least ten times. The V call is TRBV5-1, the J call TRBJ2-2; D gene ambiguous. The V end lost 7 bases, the J end lost 1 base, and 14 bases lay between the germline ends. The CDR3 is made up of 15 amino acids. CDR1 is SGHRS, CDR2 YFSETQ, per germline. CDR3 sequence: CASRLQSQNTGELFF. The CDR3 nucleotides are TGCGCCAGCCGCCTCCAGAGCCAGAACACCGGGGAGCTGTTTTTT.

The V call is TRBV18, the J call TRBJ2-1; tentative D call: TRBD2 (6 bases). The germline V gene encodes CDR1 KGHSH and CDR2 LQKENI. Trimming cost V 0 bases and J 1 base, with 16 bases left between them. The length of the CDR3 is 18 residues. The DNA for the CDR3 is TGTGCCAGCTCACCACCGGAGGAGGGGTGGATTTCCTACAATGAGCAGTTCTTC. Translating gives CASSPPEEGWISYNEQFF.

This rearrangement joins TRBV6-2 or TRBV6-3 to TRBJ1-5; TRBD1 might be the D (6 bases). The V end was cut by 5 bases, the J end by 1 base, with 12 bases between. The CDR3 loop spans 15 amino acids. Germline V CDR1 and CDR2: MNHEY, SVGEGT. In DNA, the CDR3 is TGTGCCAGCAGTAACCAGGGGAGAAGCAATCAGCCCCAGCATTTT. It translates to CASSNQGRSNQPQHF.

A single count supports this clonotype. The genes are TRBV5-5 and TRBJ2-1, with D hard to call. CDR1 and CDR2 (germline): SGHKS, YYEKEE (reference sequence). The CDR3 covers 13 residues. V lost 4 bases to trimming and J lost 9 bases, with 14 bases between them. This CDR3 reads CASSPPSLSEQFF. CDR3 bases: TGTGCCAGCAGCCCACCGTCTCTGAGTGAGCAGTTCTTC. Full variable domain (missing parts from reference TRBV5-5 and TRBJ2-1): DAGVTQSPTHLIKTRGQQVTLRCSPISGHKSVSWYQQVLGQGPQFIFQYYEKEERGRGNFPDRFSARQFPNYSSELNVNALLLGDSALYLCASSPPSLSEQFFGPGTRLTVL.

This clonotype was found once. This could be a read error, since a much larger clone is one nucleotide away. The rearrangement joins TRBV7-2 to TRBJ1-2; D is unresolved. V was trimmed by 5 bases and J by 4 bases, leaving 11 bases between them. This CDR3 spans 13 amino acids. Germline V lookup: CDR1 SGHTA, CDR2 FQGNSA. CDR3 coding DNA: TGTGCCAGCAGCCTCACAATTATCTATGGCTACACCTTC. Amino acids: CASSLTIIYGYTF.

V and J are TRBV25-1 and TRBJ1-1, with 7 bases identical to TRBD1. CDR3 length equals 14 residues. Germline assignment: CDR1 MGHDK and CDR2 SYGVNS. The V and J ends lost 5 bases and 10 bases, in that order; junction bases with no gene match: 13. The CDR3 loop is CASSPRDSYVVAFF. For the CDR3, the DNA is TGTGCCAGCAGTCCAAGGGACAGCTACGTTGTAGCTTTCTTT.

The chain employs TRBV5-4 and TRBJ2-2; D is possibly TRBD2 (7 bases). Germline V gene sequence: CDR1 SGHNT, CDR2 YYREEE (reference sequence). CDR3 length: 16 residues. V lost 4 bases and J 1 base, leaving 14 bases between the germline ends. In nucleotides, the CDR3 is TGTGCCAGCAGCCCTGCGGGGGCCGGGAACACCGGGGAGCTGTTTTTT. Residues: CASSPAGAGNTGELFF.

This chain links TRBV30 with TRBJ2-3; no reliable D call. The germline V gene encodes CDR1 GTSNPN and CDR2 SVGIG (reference sequence). CDR3 size: 14 residues. With 4 bases removed from V and 2 bases from J, the gap between germline ends came to 13 bases. The CDR3 nucleotides are TGTGCCTGGAATTTCGGTACAATCACAGATACGCAGTATTTT. It specifies CAWNFGTITDTQYF.

The sample holds a few counts of this clonotype. V gene TRBV6-6 combines with J gene TRBJ1-6, with 7 bases that match TRBD1. Germline V lookup: CDR1 MNHNY, CDR2 SVGAGI (reference sequence). The junction had 8 bases not matched to a gene; V was cut back by 5 bases and J by 7 bases. This CDR3 comprises 15 residues. The CDR3 DNA follows: TGTGCCAGCAGTACACGTGACAGGGTGAATTCACCCCTCCACTTT. Translation gives CASSTRDRVNSPLHF.

This clonotype was observed a handful of times. V usage is TRBV7-6 and J usage is TRBJ1-3; 7 bases line up with TRBD1. Losses at the gene ends were 5 bases for V and 0 bases for J; bases not matched to a gene: 4. The CDR3 covers 15 residues. CDR1 SGHVS and CDR2 FNYEAQ come from the germline V gene. CDR3: CASSADRSSGNTIYF. The DNA for the CDR3 is TGTGCCAGCAGCGCGGACAGGAGCTCTGGAAACACCATATATTTT.

V is TRBV2 and J is TRBJ1-3; D gene ambiguous. The CDR3 consists of 14 residues. V lost 7 bases and J lost 0, with 10 bases in between. CDR1 and CDR2 (germline): SNHLY, FYNNEI. The CDR3 is CASKETGSGNTIYF. DNA of the CDR3: TGTGCCAGCAAAGAGACGGGCTCTGGAAACACCATATATTTT.

This chain joins TRBV15 and TRBJ2-3, with D unresolved. Trimming removed 5 bases from V and 2 bases from J, with 20 bases in between. In germline, CDR1 is LNHNV, CDR2 YYDKDF (reference sequence). The length of the CDR3 is 17 residues. The CDR3 DNA is TGTGCCACCAGCTCCCTTTCGGCTAGTAGGCCCACAGATACGCAGTATTTT. This gives the protein CATSSLSASRPTDTQYF.

This clonotype was seen more than once but under ten times. The chain recombines TRBV7-8 with TRBJ2-7, with 12 nucleotides matching TRBD2. Germline-derived CDR1 and CDR2 are SGHVS and FQNEAQ. Losses at the gene ends were 5 bases for V and 3 bases for J; bases not matched to a gene: 5. The CDR3 covers 15 residues. The CDR3: CASSLGLAGRYEQYF. DNA for the CDR3: TGTGCCAGCAGCCTCGGACTAGCGGGACGCTACGAGCAGTACTTC.

The CDR3 DNA reads TGTGCCACCAGTGATTTATCAGGATCCCACAATGAGCAGTTCTTC. Protein: CATSDLSGSHNEQFF. The chain links TRBV24-1 to TRBJ2-1; D unresolved. Trimming pared 1 base from V and 5 bases from J, leaving 11 bases between. The CDR3 spans 15 residues. CDR1 and CDR2 from the germline V gene are KGHDR and SFDVKD.

This chain connects TRBV28 to TRBJ2-6, with TRBD1 matching 7 bases. The junction had 5 bases not matched to a gene; V was cut back by 4 bases and J by 2 bases. This CDR3 has 16 residues. Germline V gene lookup returns CDR1 MDHEN and CDR2 SYDVKM. The CDR3 reads CASSSDRPAGANVLTF. In DNA, the CDR3 is TGTGCCAGCAGTTCGGACAGGCCGGCTGGGGCCAACGTCCTGACTTTC.